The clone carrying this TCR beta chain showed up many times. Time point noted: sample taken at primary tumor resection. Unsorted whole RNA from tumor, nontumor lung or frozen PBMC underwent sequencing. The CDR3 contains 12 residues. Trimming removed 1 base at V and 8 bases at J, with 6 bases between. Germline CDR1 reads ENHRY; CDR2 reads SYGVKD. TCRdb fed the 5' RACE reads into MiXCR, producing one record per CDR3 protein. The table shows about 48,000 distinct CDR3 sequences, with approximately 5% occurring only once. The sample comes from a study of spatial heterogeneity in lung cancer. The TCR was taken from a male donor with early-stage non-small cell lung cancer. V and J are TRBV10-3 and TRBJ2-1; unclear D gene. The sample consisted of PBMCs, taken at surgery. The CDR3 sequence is CAISELGHEQFF. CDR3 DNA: TGTGCCATCAGTGAGTTGGGTCATGAGCAGTTCTTC.